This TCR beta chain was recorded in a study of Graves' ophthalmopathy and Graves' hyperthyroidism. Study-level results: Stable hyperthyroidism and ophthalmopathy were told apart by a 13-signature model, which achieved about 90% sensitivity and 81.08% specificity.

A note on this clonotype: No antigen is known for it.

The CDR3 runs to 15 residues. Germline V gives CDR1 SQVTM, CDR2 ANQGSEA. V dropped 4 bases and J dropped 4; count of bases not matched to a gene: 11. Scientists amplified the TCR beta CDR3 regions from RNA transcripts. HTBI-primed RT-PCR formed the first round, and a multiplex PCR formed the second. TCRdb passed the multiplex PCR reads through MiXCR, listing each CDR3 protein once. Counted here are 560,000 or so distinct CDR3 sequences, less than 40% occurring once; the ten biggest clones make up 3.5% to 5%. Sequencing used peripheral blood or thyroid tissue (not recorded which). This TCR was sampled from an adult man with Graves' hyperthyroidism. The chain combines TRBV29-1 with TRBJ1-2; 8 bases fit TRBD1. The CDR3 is CSVGGAGQEGYGYTF. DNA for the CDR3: TGCAGCGTTGGGGGAGCGGGACAGGAAGGCTATGGCTACACCTTC.